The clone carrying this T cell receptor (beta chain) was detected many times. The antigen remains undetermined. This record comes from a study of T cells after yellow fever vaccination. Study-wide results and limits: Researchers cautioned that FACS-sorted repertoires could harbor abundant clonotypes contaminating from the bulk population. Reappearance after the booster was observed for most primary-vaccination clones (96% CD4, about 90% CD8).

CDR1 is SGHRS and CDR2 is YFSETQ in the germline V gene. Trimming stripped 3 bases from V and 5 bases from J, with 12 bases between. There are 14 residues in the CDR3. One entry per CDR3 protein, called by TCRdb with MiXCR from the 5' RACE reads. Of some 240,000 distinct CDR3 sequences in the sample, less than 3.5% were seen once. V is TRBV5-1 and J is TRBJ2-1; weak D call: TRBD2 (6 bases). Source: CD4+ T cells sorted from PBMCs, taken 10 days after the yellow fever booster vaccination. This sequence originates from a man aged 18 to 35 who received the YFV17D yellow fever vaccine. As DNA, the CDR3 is TGCGCCAGCAGCTACCTAGCGCAGGACAATGAGCAGTTCTTC. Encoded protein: CASSYLAQDNEQFF. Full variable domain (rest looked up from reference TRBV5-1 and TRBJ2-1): KAGVTQTPRYLIKTRGQQVTLSCSPISGHRSVSWYQQTPGQGLQFLFEYFSETQRNKGNFPGRFSGRQFSNSRSEMNVSTLELGDSALYLCASSYLAQDNEQFFGPGTRLTVL.